The present T cell receptor (beta chain) was sequenced within a study of cytomegalovirus exposure and HLA in healthy donors. Findings and caveats of the study: A cluster of highly shared sequence variants was likely a sequencing artifact.

The CDR3 extends over 11 amino acids. Germline assignment: CDR1 SGHTS and CDR2 YDEGEE. Trimming cost V 3 bases and J 13 bases; bases outside gene matches: 6. With respect to this clone: The antigen is not known.

Amplification used 60 Vbeta primers and 13 Jbeta primers. Assay used: immunoSEQ multiplex PCR; TCRdb lists only in-frame clones, some missing. Here the sample spans about 85,000 clones, roughly 70% being singletons. The sequencing input was PBMCs. This sequence joins TRBV5-8 and TRBJ1-1, with 7 bases lining up with TRBD1. The clonotype comes from a man aged 30 to 39 in good health and CMV-seronegative. The CDR3 DNA reads TGTGCCAGCAGCTCCGGGACAGCCGATTTCTTT. Translated: CASSSGTADFF.